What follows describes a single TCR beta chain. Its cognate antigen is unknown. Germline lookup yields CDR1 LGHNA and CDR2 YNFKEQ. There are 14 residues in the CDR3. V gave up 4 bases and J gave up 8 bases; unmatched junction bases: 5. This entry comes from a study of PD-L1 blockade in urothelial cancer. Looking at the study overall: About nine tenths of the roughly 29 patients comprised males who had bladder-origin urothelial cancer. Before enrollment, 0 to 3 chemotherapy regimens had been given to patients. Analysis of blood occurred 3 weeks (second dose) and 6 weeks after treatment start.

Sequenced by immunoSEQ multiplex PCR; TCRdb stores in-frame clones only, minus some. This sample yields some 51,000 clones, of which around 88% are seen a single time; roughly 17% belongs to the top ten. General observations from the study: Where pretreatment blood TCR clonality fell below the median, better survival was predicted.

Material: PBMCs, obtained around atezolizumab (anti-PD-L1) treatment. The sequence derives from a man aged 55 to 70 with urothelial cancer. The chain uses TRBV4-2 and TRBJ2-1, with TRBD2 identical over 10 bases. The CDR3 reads CASSLELAGHEQFF. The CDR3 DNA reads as TGTGCCAGCAGCCTGGAACTAGCGGGGCATGAGCAGTTCTTC.